This T cell receptor (beta chain) was obtained from a study of blood T cell repertoires in COVID-19. Overall study context: COVID-19 samples from acute and convalescent phases originated in the United States, Italy and Spain. The cDNA or gDNA used as material had been derived from T cells, B-cell-depleted T cells, or PBMCs.

During active infection, Seattle patients enrolled and were then monitored through disease. In the study's own analysis: Quantification of nucleated cells was approximated via reference gene primer amplification. Here immunoSEQ multiplex PCR was the method, and the copy in TCRdb shows in-frame clones only, minus some. V and J calls and clone size are given by that table; D and trimming were obtained from the DNA. This sample has fewer than 200,000 clones; roughly 81% occur once, and the top ten carry more than 10%. This CDR3 has 13 residues. J lost 5 bases, V lost 6 bases, and 5 bases had no gene match. Germline lookup yields CDR1 SGHTA and CDR2 FQGNSA.

The sample consisted of peripheral blood. The receptor was derived from a woman at least 80 years old with COVID-19, enrolled during active disease. The chain carries TRBV7-2 and TRBJ2-5; TRBD1 agrees at 8 bases. CDR3 sequence (DNA): TGTGCCAGCAGTGACAGGGGTTCCGAGACCCAGTACTTC. Translation gives CASSDRGSETQYF.